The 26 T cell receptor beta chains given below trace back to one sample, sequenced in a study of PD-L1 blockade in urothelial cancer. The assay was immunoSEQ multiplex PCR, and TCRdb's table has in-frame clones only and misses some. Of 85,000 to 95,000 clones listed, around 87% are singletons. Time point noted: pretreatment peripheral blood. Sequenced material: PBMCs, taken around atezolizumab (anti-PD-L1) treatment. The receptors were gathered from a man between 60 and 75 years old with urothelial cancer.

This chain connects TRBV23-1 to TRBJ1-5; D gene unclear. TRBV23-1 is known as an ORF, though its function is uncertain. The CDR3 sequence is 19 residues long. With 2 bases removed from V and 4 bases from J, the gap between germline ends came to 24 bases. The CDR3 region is CASSQGIRGIPRGNQPQHF. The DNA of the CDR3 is TGCGCCAGCAGTCAAGGAATTCGAGGGATCCCCAGAGGGAATCAGCCCCAGCATTTT.

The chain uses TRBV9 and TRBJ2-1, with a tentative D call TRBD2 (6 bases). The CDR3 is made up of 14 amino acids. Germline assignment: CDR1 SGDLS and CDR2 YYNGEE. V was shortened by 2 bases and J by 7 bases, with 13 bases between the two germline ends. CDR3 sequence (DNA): TGTGCCAGCAGCGTCGGGGGTTTAGGGAATGAGCAGTTCTTC. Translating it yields CASSVGGLGNEQFF.

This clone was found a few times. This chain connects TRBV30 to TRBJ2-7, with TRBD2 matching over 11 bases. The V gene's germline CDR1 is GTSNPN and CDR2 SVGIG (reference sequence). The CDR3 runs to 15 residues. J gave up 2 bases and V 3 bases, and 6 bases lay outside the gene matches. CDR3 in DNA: TGTGCCTGGAGAGGTAGCGGGAGGGTCGCCTACGAGCAGTACTTC. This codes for CAWRGSGRVAYEQYF. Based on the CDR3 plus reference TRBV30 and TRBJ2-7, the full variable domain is SQTIHQWPATLVQPVGSPLSLECTVEGTSNPNLYWYRQAAGRGLQLLFYSVGIGQISSEVPQNLSASRPQDRQFILSSKKLLLSDSGFYLCAWRGSGRVAYEQYFGPGTRLTVT.

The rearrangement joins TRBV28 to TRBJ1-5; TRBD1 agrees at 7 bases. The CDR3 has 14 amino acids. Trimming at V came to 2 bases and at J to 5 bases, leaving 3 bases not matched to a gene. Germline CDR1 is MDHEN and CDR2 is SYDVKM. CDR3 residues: CASSLITGDQPQHF. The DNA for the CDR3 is TGTGCCAGCAGTTTAATCACAGGGGATCAGCCCCAGCATTTT.

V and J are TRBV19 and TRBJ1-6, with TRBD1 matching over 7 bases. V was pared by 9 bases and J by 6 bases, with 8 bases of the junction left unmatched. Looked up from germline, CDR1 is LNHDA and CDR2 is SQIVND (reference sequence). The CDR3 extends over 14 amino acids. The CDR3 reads CASDRVGGNSPLHF. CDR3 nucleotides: TGTGCCAGCGACAGGGTCGGCGGTAATTCACCCCTCCACTTT.

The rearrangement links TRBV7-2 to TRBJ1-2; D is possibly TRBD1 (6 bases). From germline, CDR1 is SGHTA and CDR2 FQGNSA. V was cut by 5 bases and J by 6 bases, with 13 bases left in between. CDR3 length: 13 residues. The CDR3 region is CASSIGTRDGYTF. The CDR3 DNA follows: TGTGCCAGCAGCATCGGGACAAGGGATGGCTACACCTTC.

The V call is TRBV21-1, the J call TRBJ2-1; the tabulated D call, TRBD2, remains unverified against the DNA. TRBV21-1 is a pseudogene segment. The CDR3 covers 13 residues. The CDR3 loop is CASSKVGTRRQFF. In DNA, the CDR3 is TGTGCCAGCAGCAAAGTAGGGACTAGGAGGCAGTTCTTC.

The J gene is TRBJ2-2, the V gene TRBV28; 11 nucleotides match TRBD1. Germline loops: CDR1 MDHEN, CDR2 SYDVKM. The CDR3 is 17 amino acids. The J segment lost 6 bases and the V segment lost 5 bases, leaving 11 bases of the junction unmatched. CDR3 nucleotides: TGTGCCAGCAGTCCCCCTTGGGGACAGGGGGTTCCCGGGGAGCTGTTTTTT. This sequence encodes CASSPPWGQGVPGELFF.

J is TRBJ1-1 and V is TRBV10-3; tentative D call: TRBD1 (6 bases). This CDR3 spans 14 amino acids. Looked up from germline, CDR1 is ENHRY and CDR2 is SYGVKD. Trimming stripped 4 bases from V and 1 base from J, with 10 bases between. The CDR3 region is CAISAGGANTEAFF. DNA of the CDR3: TGTGCCATCAGTGCGGGGGGGGCGAACACTGAAGCTTTCTTT.

CDR3 amino acids: CASSPGTGPQETQYF. The CDR3 region has the DNA TGTGCCAGCTCACCCGGGACAGGGCCCCAAGAGACCCAGTACTTC. The chain employs TRBV18 and TRBJ2-5; TRBD1 agrees at 9 bases. The V gene's germline CDR1 is KGHSH and CDR2 LQKENI. CDR3 length: 15 residues. Germline trimming cut 3 bases from V and 1 base from J; bases unmatched to any gene: 3.

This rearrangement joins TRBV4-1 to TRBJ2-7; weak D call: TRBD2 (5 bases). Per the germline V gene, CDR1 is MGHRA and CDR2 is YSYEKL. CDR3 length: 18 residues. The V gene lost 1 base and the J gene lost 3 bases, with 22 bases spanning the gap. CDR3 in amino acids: CASSQVLSLGGGHYEQYF. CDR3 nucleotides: TGCGCCAGCAGCCAAGTACTGTCTCTCGGAGGTGGCCACTACGAGCAGTACTTC.

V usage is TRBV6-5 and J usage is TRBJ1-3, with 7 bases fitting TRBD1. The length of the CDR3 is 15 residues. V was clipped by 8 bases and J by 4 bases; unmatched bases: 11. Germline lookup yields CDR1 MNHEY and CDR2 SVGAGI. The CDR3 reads CASSIMRDRGNTIYF. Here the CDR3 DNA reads TGTGCCAGCTCTATTATGAGGGACAGAGGAAACACCATATATTTT.

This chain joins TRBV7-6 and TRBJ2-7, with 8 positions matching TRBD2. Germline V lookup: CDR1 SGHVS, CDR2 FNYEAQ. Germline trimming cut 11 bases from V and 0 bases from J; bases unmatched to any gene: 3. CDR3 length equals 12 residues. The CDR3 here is CASSGYSYEQYF. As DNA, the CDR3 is TGTGCCTCTAGCGGGTACTCCTACGAGCAGTACTTC. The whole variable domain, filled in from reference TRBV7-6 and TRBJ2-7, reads GAGVSQSPRYKVTKRGQDVALRCDPISGHVSLYWYRQALGQGPEFLTYFNYEAQQDKSGLPNDRFSAERPEGSISTLTIQRTEQRDSAMYRCASSGYSYEQYFGPGTRLTVT.

CDR3 amino acids: CASSIRKRGSSYNEQFF. CDR3 nucleotides: TGTGCCAGCAGCATCCGGAAGCGGGGCAGCTCCTACAATGAGCAGTTCTTC. This chain links TRBV5-6 with TRBJ2-1, with 7 bases identical to TRBD2. Germline V gene data show CDR1 as SGHDT and CDR2 as YYEEEE. The CDR3 loop spans 17 amino acids. With 4 bases clipped from V and 0 bases from J, the junction kept 10 bases outside the gene matches.

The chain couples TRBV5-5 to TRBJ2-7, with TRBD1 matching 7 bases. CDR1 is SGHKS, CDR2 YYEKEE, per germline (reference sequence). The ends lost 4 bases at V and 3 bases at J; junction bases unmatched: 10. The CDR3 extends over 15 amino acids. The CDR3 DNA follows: TGTGCCAGCAGCCTAGAGGGGGCAAGACTCTACGAGCAGTACTTC. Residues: CASSLEGARLYEQYF.

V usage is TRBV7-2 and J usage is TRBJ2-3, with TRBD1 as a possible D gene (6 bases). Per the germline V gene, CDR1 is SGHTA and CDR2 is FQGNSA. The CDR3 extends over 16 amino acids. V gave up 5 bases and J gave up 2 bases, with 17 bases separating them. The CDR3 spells CASSPPTGSSTDTQYF. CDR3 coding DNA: TGTGCCAGCAGCCCCCCGACAGGTTCTTCCACAGATACGCAGTATTTT.

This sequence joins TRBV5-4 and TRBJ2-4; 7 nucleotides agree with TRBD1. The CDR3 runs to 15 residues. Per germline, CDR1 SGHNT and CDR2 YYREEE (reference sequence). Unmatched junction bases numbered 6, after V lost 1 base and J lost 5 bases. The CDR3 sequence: CASSLPGQSQNIQYF. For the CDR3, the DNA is TGTGCCAGCAGCTTGCCGGGACAGTCCCAAAACATTCAGTACTTC.

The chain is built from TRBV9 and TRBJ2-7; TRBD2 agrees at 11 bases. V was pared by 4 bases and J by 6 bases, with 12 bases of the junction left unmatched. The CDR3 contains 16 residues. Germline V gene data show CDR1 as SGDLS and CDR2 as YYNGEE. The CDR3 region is CASSPRSYSGGAEQYF. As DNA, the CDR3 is TGTGCCAGCAGCCCACGATCTTATAGCGGGGGGGCCGAGCAGTACTTC.

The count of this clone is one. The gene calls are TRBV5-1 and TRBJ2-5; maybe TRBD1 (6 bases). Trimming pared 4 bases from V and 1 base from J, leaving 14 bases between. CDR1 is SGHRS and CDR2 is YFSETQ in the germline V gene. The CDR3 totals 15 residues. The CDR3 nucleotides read TGCGCCAGCAGCAGACACCTAGGGGGCCAAGAGACCCAGTACTTC. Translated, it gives CASSRHLGGQETQYF.

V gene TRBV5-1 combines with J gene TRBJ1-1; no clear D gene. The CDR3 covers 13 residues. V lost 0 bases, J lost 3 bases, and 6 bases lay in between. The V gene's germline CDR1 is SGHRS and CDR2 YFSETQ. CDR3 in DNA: TGCGCCAGCAGCTTGGTGGGAGACACTGAAGCTTTCTTT. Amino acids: CASSLVGDTEAFF.

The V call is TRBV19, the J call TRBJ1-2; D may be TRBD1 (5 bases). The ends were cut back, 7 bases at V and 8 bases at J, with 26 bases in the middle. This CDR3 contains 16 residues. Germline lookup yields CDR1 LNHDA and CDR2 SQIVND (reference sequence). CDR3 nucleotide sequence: TGTGCCAGTACTCGTGGAGGAGGGCAGGGTAATCTGGGCTACACCTTC. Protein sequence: CASTRGGGQGNLGYTF.

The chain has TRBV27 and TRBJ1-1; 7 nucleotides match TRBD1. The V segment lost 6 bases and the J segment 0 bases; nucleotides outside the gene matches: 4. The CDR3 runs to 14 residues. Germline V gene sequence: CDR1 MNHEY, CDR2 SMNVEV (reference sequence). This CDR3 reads CASRKGQLNTEAFF. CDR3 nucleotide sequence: TGTGCCAGCAGGAAGGGACAGTTGAACACTGAAGCTTTCTTT.

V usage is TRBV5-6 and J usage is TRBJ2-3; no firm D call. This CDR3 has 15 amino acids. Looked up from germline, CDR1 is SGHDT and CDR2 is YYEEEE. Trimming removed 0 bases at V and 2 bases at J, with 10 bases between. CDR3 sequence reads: CASSLGLAVTDTQYF. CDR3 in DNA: TGTGCCAGCAGCTTGGGACTGGCGGTCACAGATACGCAGTATTTT.

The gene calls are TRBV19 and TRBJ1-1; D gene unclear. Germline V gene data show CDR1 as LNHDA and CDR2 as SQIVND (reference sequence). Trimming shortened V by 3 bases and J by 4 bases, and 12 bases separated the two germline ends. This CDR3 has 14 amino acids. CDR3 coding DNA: TGTGCCAGTAGTATCGGAAGAGGAATCACTGAAGCTTTCTTT. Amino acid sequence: CASSIGRGITEAFF.

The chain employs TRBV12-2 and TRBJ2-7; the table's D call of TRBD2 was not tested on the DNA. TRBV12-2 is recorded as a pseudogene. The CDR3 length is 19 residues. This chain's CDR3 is CASPPRHPLARESPSDQYF. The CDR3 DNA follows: TGTGCAAGTCCCCCACGCCACCCCTTAGCCCGGGAGAGCCCCTCCGATCAGTACTTC.

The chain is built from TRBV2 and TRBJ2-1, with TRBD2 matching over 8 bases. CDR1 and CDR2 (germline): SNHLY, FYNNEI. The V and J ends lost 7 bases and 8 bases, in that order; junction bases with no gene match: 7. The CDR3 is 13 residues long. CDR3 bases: TGTGCCAGCAACGCGGGAGGATTCGATGAGCAGTTCTTC. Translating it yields CASNAGGFDEQFF.